Below are 17 T cell receptor beta chains sequenced from a single sample in a study of blood T cells in healthy people across ages (dated by TCRdb to about 2015). Libraries were prepared through 5' RACE. The instrument given in TCRdb is Illumina HiSeq 2500. A second about 7 to 12 cycle PCR used a sample-barcoded 5' primer and a J-beta primer mix. TCRdb took the public reads, trimmed them with fastp at Q25, ran MiXCR for clone calling and kept in-frame beta chains. Identical CDR3 protein sequences are pooled into one entry, listed with their most common genes and DNA. The sample table holds under 2 million distinct CDR3 sequences, of which roughly 30% were seen once. The biggest ten clones account for around 11% of the sample. Sequenced material: blood. Receptor source: a woman in her thirties in good health.

The chain has TRBV18 and TRBJ1-2; no reliable D call. V was trimmed by 3 bases and J by 0 bases, leaving 14 bases between them. Germline V lookup: CDR1 KGHSH, CDR2 LQKENI. This CDR3 is 16 amino acids long. CDR3 sequence: CASSPGSTLTNYGYTF. As DNA, the CDR3 is TGTGCCAGCTCACCTGGGTCAACCTTAACTAACTATGGCTACACCTTC.

The sample holds a few counts of this clonotype. This chain joins TRBV4-2 and TRBJ2-7; D remains unclear. Germline loops: CDR1 LGHNA, CDR2 YNFKEQ. V lost 3 bases and J 7 bases, leaving 13 bases between the germline ends. The length of the CDR3 is 13 residues. The CDR3 bases are TGTGCCAGCAGCCATCCCCCTAAGGATGAGCAGTACTTC. Translation gives CASSHPPKDEQYF.

This sequence joins TRBV18 and TRBJ2-7; D assignment may be TRBD1 or TRBD2 (5 bases each). Germline V gene lookup returns CDR1 KGHSH and CDR2 LQKENI. V gave up 3 bases and J gave up 3 bases, with 15 bases separating them. This CDR3 has 15 amino acids. Written as DNA, the CDR3 is TGTGCCAGCTCACCGGAGAGGGTGCAGGGCTACGAGCAGTACTTC. The encoded protein is CASSPERVQGYEQYF.

The genes are TRBV5-5 and TRBJ2-7; D unclear. V dropped 0 bases and J dropped 1 base, with 8 bases sitting between them. Looked up from germline, CDR1 is SGHKS and CDR2 is YYEKEE (reference sequence). CDR3 size: 14 residues. In DNA form, the CDR3 reads TGTGCCAGCAGCTTGGTTTGGCAGTCCTACGAGCAGTACTTC. Translation: CASSLVWQSYEQYF.

The table lists this clonotype with a few counts. DNA of the CDR3: TGCAGCGGCAATAGGGCCGGGGAGCTGTTTTTT. Its protein product is CSGNRAGELFF. V gene TRBV29-1 combines with J gene TRBJ2-2; D not certain. Trimming removed 7 bases from V and 6 bases from J, with 9 bases in between. CDR1 is SQVTM and CDR2 is ANQGSEA in the germline V gene. The CDR3 spans 11 residues.

This clonotype occurred a few times. The chain has TRBV9 and TRBJ2-7, with 11 bases lining up with TRBD2. Germline V gives CDR1 SGDLS, CDR2 YYNGEE. The CDR3 is 21 amino acids. V dropped 4 bases and J dropped 6; count of bases not matched to a gene: 27. CDR3 nucleotides: TGTGCCAGCAGCCACCCAATTGGGCTAGCGGGGGGTCCGTCGGGTTCGGGCGAGCAGTACTTC. Translation gives CASSHPIGLAGGPSGSGEQYF.

This chain links TRBV12-3 or TRBV12-4 with TRBJ2-4; D ambiguous. The V and J ends lost 6 bases and 8 bases respectively, with 14 bases between them. This CDR3 comprises 13 residues. Written as DNA, the CDR3 is TGTGCCAGCAGCCGAATGACTTGGGACATTCAGTACTTC. Amino acid sequence: CASSRMTWDIQYF.

This clonotype has only a few counts. The chain couples TRBV5-1 to TRBJ2-5; possible D gene TRBD2, 5 bases. CDR1 SGHRS and CDR2 YFSETQ come from the germline V gene. This CDR3 is built from 17 residues. The V and J ends lost 1 base and 0 bases respectively, with 16 bases between them. CDR3 in DNA: TGCGCCAGCAGCTTGTTTAGCGATCGTGGGTACCAAGAGACCCAGTACTTC. It codes for CASSLFSDRGYQETQYF.

The chain joins TRBV7-8 to TRBJ2-1, with D possibly being TRBD1 (6 bases). Germline V CDR1 and CDR2: SGHVS, FQNEAQ. This CDR3 region has 16 residues. Trimming left V 0 bases short and J 3 bases short, with 12 bases between. CDR3: CASSLALKGVYNEQFF. As DNA, the CDR3 is TGTGCCAGCAGCTTAGCGCTAAAGGGGGTCTACAATGAGCAGTTCTTC.

V gene TRBV13 combines with J gene TRBJ2-2, with 8 bases that match TRBD1. The CDR3 length is 16 residues. J gave up 7 bases and V 3 bases, and 10 bases lay outside the gene matches. CDR1 PRHDT and CDR2 FYEKMQ come from the germline V gene (reference sequence). The CDR3, as DNA: TGTGCCAGCAGCTTGTTTGTTTCAGGGGGCGGCGGGGAGCTGTTTTTT. The encoded protein is CASSLFVSGGGGELFF. Combining the CDR3 with reference TRBV13 and TRBJ2-2 gives the whole variable domain AAGVIQSPRHLIKEKRETATLKCYPIPRHDTVYWYQQGPGQDPQFLISFYEKMQSDKGSIPDRFSAQQFSDYHSELNMSSLELGDSALYFCASSLFVSGGGGELFFGEGSRLTVL.

The chain links TRBV11-2 to TRBJ2-3, with D tentatively TRBD1 (5 bases). The V and J ends lost 0 bases and 6 bases respectively, with 13 bases between them. The CDR3 is made up of 15 amino acids. The germline V gene encodes CDR1 SGHAT and CDR2 FQNNGV. CDR3 in amino acids: CASSLDQGPTDTQYF. In DNA, the CDR3 is TGTGCCAGCAGCTTAGATCAGGGTCCCACGGATACGCAGTATTTT. The variable domain in full, with the rest retrieved from reference TRBV11-2 and TRBJ2-3, is EAGVAQSPRYKIIEKRQSVAFWCNPISGHATLYWYQQILGQGPKLLIQFQNNGVVDDSQLPKDRFSAERLKGVDSTLKIQPAKLEDSAVYLCASSLDQGPTDTQYFGPGTRLTVL.

This clonotype was seen a few times. V is TRBV12-3 or TRBV12-4 and J is TRBJ2-7; perhaps TRBD2 as D (5 bases). The CDR3 spans 12 residues. Trimming took off 6 bases at V and 6 bases at J, with 12 bases between the two ends. In nucleotides, the CDR3 is TGTGCCAGCAGGCCCGGGAACCTCGAGCAGTACTTC. Protein product: CASRPGNLEQYF.

This rearrangement joins TRBV12-3 or TRBV12-4 to TRBJ2-1; D might be TRBD2 (5 bases). CDR3 length: 13 residues. Trimming cost V 2 bases and J 8 bases, with 10 bases left between them. Here the CDR3 reads CASSLSAGYEQFF. CDR3 coding DNA: TGTGCCAGCAGTTTATCTGCGGGCTATGAGCAGTTCTTC.

The rearrangement uses TRBV12-3 or TRBV12-4 and TRBJ1-2; possibly TRBD1 for D (5 bases). The CDR3 has 13 amino acids. Between the trimmed V and J ends, which lost 8 bases and 5 bases, there was a span of 15 bases. Here the CDR3 reads CASSRQSSYGYTF. The CDR3 DNA follows: TGTGCCAGCTCCCGACAGTCCTCTTATGGCTACACCTTC.

There are a few counts of this clonotype. The chain employs TRBV27 and TRBJ2-1; 8 nucleotides line up with TRBD2. J was trimmed by 6 bases and V by 1 base; bases with no gene match: 8. This CDR3 contains 16 residues. Germline loops: CDR1 MNHEY, CDR2 SMNVEV (reference sequence). In nucleotides, the CDR3 is TGTGCCAGCAGTTTATATGCGGGAGGAGGGGGCAATGAGCAGTTCTTC. Amino acid sequence: CASSLYAGGGGNEQFF.

This chain uses TRBV9 with TRBJ2-3, with D possibly being TRBD1 or TRBD2 (6 bases each). Trimming removed 1 base at V and 0 bases at J, with 15 bases between. From germline, CDR1 is SGDLS and CDR2 YYNGEE. There are 17 residues in the CDR3. Here the CDR3 reads CASSVRRGGGSTDTQYF. The CDR3 DNA reads as TGTGCCAGCAGCGTAAGGAGAGGAGGGGGAAGCACAGATACGCAGTATTTT.

This clonotype came up a few times. This sequence joins TRBV7-3 and TRBJ2-7, with TRBD2 matching 15 bases. With V trimmed by 8 bases and J by 0 bases, 2 bases remained unmatched. Germline loops: CDR1 SGHTA, CDR2 FQGTGA. The length of the CDR3 is 15 residues. The CDR3 reads CASGTSGGLSYEQYF. CDR3 sequence (DNA): TGTGCCAGCGGGACTAGCGGGGGGCTCTCCTACGAGCAGTACTTC.